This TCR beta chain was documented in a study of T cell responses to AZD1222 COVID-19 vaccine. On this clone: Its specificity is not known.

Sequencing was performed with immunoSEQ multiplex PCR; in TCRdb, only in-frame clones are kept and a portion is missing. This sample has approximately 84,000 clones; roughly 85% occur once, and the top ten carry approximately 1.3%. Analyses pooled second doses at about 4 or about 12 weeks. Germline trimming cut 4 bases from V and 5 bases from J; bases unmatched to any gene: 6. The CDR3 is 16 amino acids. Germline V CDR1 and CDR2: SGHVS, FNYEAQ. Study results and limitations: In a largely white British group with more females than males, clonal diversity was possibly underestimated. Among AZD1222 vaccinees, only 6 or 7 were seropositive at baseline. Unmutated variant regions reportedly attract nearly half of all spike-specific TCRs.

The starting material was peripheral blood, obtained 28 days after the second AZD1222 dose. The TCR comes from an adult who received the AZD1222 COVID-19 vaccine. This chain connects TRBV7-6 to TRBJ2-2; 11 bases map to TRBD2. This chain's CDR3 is CASSYSLAGVTGELFF. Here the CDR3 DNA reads TGTGCCAGCAGCTACTCACTAGCGGGAGTTACCGGGGAGCTGTTTTTT.